The 30 T cell receptor beta chains below come from one sample, sequenced in a study of blood T cell repertoires in COVID-19. Assay used: immunoSEQ multiplex PCR; TCRdb lists only in-frame clones, some missing. The sample has a few hundred thousand clones, roughly 87% seen once. Material for sequencing was PBMCs or T cells enriched from blood (not recorded which). These receptors all come from a woman between 50 and 59 years old who had recovered from COVID-19.

The chain combines TRBV7-2 with TRBJ2-3; TRBD2 might be the D (6 bases). In germline, CDR1 is SGHTA, CDR2 FQGNSA. Trimming cost V 5 bases and J 3 bases, with 18 bases left between them. CDR3 length equals 16 residues. CDR3 DNA sequence: TGTGCCAGCAGCCCTGAAGCGGGTTGGGGAACAGATACGCAGTATTTT. Encoded protein: CASSPEAGWGTDTQYF.

This clone occurred once. The V call is TRBV7-3, the J call TRBJ1-6; D perhaps matches TRBD1 (6 bases). The V end was cut by 2 bases, the J end by 7 bases, with 15 bases between. The germline gives CDR1 SGHTA, CDR2 FQGTGA. The CDR3 sequence is 16 residues long. The CDR3 sequence: CASSLGPTQGNSPLHF. Here the CDR3 DNA reads TGTGCCAGCAGCTTAGGGCCGACCCAGGGGAATTCACCCCTCCACTTT.

The chain has TRBV30 and TRBJ2-1, with 9 nucleotides matching TRBD1. The CDR3 is 15 amino acids. Per germline, CDR1 GTSNPN and CDR2 SVGIG (reference sequence). V dropped 5 bases and J dropped 7; count of bases not matched to a gene: 12. The CDR3: CAWGRIGTGLNEQFF. DNA of the CDR3: TGTGCCTGGGGGAGGATCGGGACAGGGTTAAATGAGCAGTTCTTC.

The chain has TRBV11-2 and TRBJ2-5; the D gene is possibly TRBD2 (5 bases). Germline lookup yields CDR1 SGHAT and CDR2 FQNNGV. The CDR3 has 14 residues. The V and J ends lost 1 base and 3 bases respectively, with 9 bases between them. This CDR3 is CASSLVGREETQYF. For the CDR3, the DNA is TGTGCCAGCAGCTTAGTAGGGCGGGAAGAGACCCAGTACTTC. The whole variable domain, filled in from reference TRBV11-2 and TRBJ2-5, reads EAGVAQSPRYKIIEKRQSVAFWCNPISGHATLYWYQQILGQGPKLLIQFQNNGVVDDSQLPKDRFSAERLKGVDSTLKIQPAKLEDSAVYLCASSLVGREETQYFGPGTRLLVL.

This clone showed up just once. The V gene is TRBV29-1, the J gene TRBJ1-1, with D possibly TRBD1 on 5 matching bases. This CDR3 comprises 13 residues. V dropped 5 bases and J dropped 1 base, with 11 bases sitting between them. Germline CDR1 reads SQVTM; CDR2 reads ANQGSEA. CDR3 sequence: CSVTSGGNTEAFF. The CDR3, as DNA: TGCAGCGTTACGAGCGGGGGGAACACTGAAGCTTTCTTT.

V gene TRBV7-8 combines with J gene TRBJ1-2, with 7 positions matching TRBD1. The CDR3 is 13 amino acids. Germline CDR1 is SGHVS and CDR2 is FQNEAQ. V dropped 5 bases and J dropped 7; count of bases not matched to a gene: 7. The CDR3 here is CASSPGGRGGYTF. The DNA for the CDR3 is TGTGCCAGCAGCCCAGGGGGGCGGGGTGGCTACACCTTC.

This clone was found a few times. The CDR3 nucleotides read TGTGCCAGCAGTTTATATACATCTGCAACTAATGAAAAACTGTTTTTT. It codes for CASSLYTSATNEKLFF. The chain employs TRBV28 and TRBJ1-4; D unresolved. There are 16 residues in the CDR3. CDR1 is MDHEN, CDR2 SYDVKM, per germline. The V and J ends lost 1 base and 0 bases respectively, with 9 bases between them.

This chain connects TRBV11-3 to TRBJ2-1; TRBD2 is a possible D gene (5 bases). Trimming removed 5 bases at V and 10 bases at J, with 12 bases between. Germline lookup yields CDR1 SGHNT and CDR2 YENEEA. This CDR3 comprises 12 residues. CDR3 coding DNA: TGTGCCAGCAGCCCTCCTAGCAGGGAGCAGTTCTTC. This sequence encodes CASSPPSREQFF.

The chain employs TRBV4-3 and TRBJ2-1, with TRBD2 as a possible D gene (7 bases). CDR1 LGHNA and CDR2 YSLEER come from the germline V gene. The CDR3 consists of 17 residues. Trimming stripped 0 bases from V and 5 bases from J, with 17 bases between. This chain's CDR3 is CASSQDLTGGLDNEQFF. The DNA of the CDR3 is TGCGCCAGCAGCCAAGATCTGACGGGGGGCCTAGACAATGAGCAGTTCTTC.

This chain joins TRBV29-1 and TRBJ1-2; D perhaps matches TRBD1 (5 bases). The CDR3 sequence is 15 residues long. Per the germline V gene, CDR1 is SQVTM and CDR2 is ANQGSEA. Trimming cost V 5 bases and J 0 bases, with 16 bases left between them. CDR3 region: CSVQTVPRANYGYTF. As DNA, the CDR3 is TGCAGCGTTCAGACAGTCCCCCGGGCTAACTATGGCTACACCTTC.

The rearrangement links TRBV6-5 to TRBJ1-2; D not certain. V lost 1 base to trimming and J lost 4 bases, with 10 bases between them. Germline V gene lookup returns CDR1 MNHEY and CDR2 SVGAGI. The CDR3 extends over 14 amino acids. CDR3 region: CASSYLFGGYGYTF. The CDR3 nucleotides are TGTGCCAGCAGTTACTTGTTCGGAGGCTATGGCTACACCTTC.

The rearrangement joins TRBV9 to TRBJ1-4, with 7 bases that match TRBD1. Germline assignment: CDR1 SGDLS and CDR2 YYNGEE. V lost 4 bases, J lost 6 bases, and 9 bases stayed unmatched. The CDR3 totals 15 residues. CDR3 amino acids: CASSPGQQNYEKLFF. The CDR3 nucleotides are TGTGCCAGCAGCCCGGGACAGCAGAACTATGAAAAACTGTTTTTT. The whole variable domain, remainder taken from reference TRBV9 and TRBJ1-4, is DSGVTQTPKHLITATGQRVTLRCSPRSGDLSVYWYQQSLDQGLQFLIQYYNGEERAKGNILERFSAQQFPDLHSELNLSSLELGDSALYFCASSPGQQNYEKLFFGSGTQLSVL.

V usage is TRBV2 and J usage is TRBJ1-5; a weak D match, TRBD1 (5 bases). Trimming stripped 4 bases from V and 0 bases from J, with 10 bases between. The CDR3 covers 15 residues. The V gene's germline CDR1 is SNHLY and CDR2 FYNNEI. The CDR3 coding sequence is TGTGCCAGCAGTGCACAGGTGATTAGCAATCAGCCCCAGCATTTT. It is translated as CASSAQVISNQPQHF.

The chain uses TRBV29-1 and TRBJ1-5, with 7 bases that match TRBD1. The ends lost 6 bases at V and 0 bases at J; junction bases unmatched: 8. In germline, CDR1 is SQVTM, CDR2 ANQGSEA. The CDR3 is 15 amino acids. The CDR3 sequence: CSVGTAPNSNQPQHF. The CDR3 DNA follows: TGCAGCGTGGGGACAGCACCAAATAGCAATCAGCCCCAGCATTTT.

The CDR3, as DNA: TGCGCCAGCAGCCACGTCGGACTAGCGGGGGGGAATGAGCAGTTCTTC. This gives the protein CASSHVGLAGGNEQFF. The gene calls are TRBV4-1 and TRBJ2-1; 15 nucleotides align to TRBD2. Looked up from germline, CDR1 is MGHRA and CDR2 is YSYEKL. This CDR3 has 16 residues. V was clipped by 3 bases and J by 7 bases; unmatched bases: 4.

This clone has only a few counts. The gene calls are TRBV5-1 and TRBJ2-2; 11 bases align to TRBD1. The germline V gene encodes CDR1 SGHRS and CDR2 YFSETQ. V gave up 6 bases and J gave up 6 bases; unmatched junction bases: 10. This CDR3 spans 16 amino acids. For the CDR3, the DNA is TGCGCCAGCACCATGCGGACAGGGGGCTTCCCCGGGGAGCTGTTTTTT. Its translation is CASTMRTGGFPGELFF.

This clone has just one count. This chain connects TRBV30 to TRBJ1-2, with D maybe TRBD1 (5 bases). V gave up 1 base and J gave up 6 bases, with 9 bases separating them. The CDR3 sequence is 12 residues long. Germline loops: CDR1 GTSNPN, CDR2 SVGIG (reference sequence). The CDR3 DNA sequence: TGTGCCTGGAGTGGACAGTTTGATGGCTACACCTTC. Translation gives CAWSGQFDGYTF.

This clone was found once. The rearrangement links TRBV5-5 to TRBJ2-1; D is unresolved. Trimming removed 3 bases from V and 0 bases from J, with 10 bases in between. Germline V gene lookup returns CDR1 SGHKS and CDR2 YYEKEE (reference sequence). This CDR3 spans 15 amino acids. The CDR3 protein is CASSSDLLSYNEQFF. The CDR3 DNA follows: TGTGCCAGCAGCTCAGACTTACTCTCCTACAATGAGCAGTTCTTC.

In this sample, this clone turned up a few times. This specimen includes other DNA sequences encoding the same CDR3. This chain links TRBV19 with TRBJ2-2; no clear D gene. Germline lookup yields CDR1 LNHDA and CDR2 SQIVND (reference sequence). With 5 bases removed from V and 2 bases from J, the gap between germline ends came to 6 bases. This CDR3 has 13 amino acids. The CDR3 DNA is TGTGCCAGTAGTCGGAGCAACACCGGGGAGCTGTTTTTT. It yields the protein CASSRSNTGELFF.

V usage is TRBV30 and J usage is TRBJ1-2, with TRBD1 identical over 7 bases. The V and J ends lost 2 bases and 0 bases, in that order; junction bases with no gene match: 6. Per the germline V gene, CDR1 is GTSNPN and CDR2 is SVGIG (reference sequence). The CDR3 consists of 15 residues. CDR3 sequence reads: CAWSLDRASNYGYTF. The CDR3 DNA reads TGTGCCTGGAGTCTAGACAGGGCCTCTAACTATGGCTACACCTTC. Combining the CDR3 with reference TRBV30 and TRBJ1-2 gives the whole variable domain SQTIHQWPATLVQPVGSPLSLECTVEGTSNPNLYWYRQAAGRGLQLLFYSVGIGQISSEVPQNLSASRPQDRQFILSSKKLLLSDSGFYLCAWSLDRASNYGYTFGSGTRLTVV.

The chain carries TRBV19 and TRBJ2-3, with TRBD2 matching 10 bases. Losses at the gene ends were 4 bases for V and 6 bases for J; bases not matched to a gene: 4. Germline loops: CDR1 LNHDA, CDR2 SQIVND (reference sequence). The CDR3 totals 14 residues. CDR3 sequence: CASSNGAGGDTQYF. CDR3 coding DNA: TGTGCCAGTAGTAATGGAGCGGGAGGGGATACGCAGTATTTT.

This clone was found a few times. CDR3 bases: TGTGCCAGCAGCCGGACAGGGGGATACGAGCAGTACTTC. Translated, it gives CASSRTGGYEQYF. J is TRBJ2-7 and V is TRBV11-2; 10 bases are shared with TRBD1. This CDR3 region has 13 residues. The J segment lost 4 bases and the V segment lost 5 bases, leaving 2 bases of the junction unmatched. Germline V gene sequence: CDR1 SGHAT, CDR2 FQNNGV.

In regard to this clone: A read error may account for a junction end that differs from germline. This sequence joins TRBV30 and TRBJ2-1; 11 bases are shared with TRBD1. Germline-derived CDR1 and CDR2 are GTSNPN and SVGIG (reference sequence). This CDR3 is built from 13 residues. For the CDR3, the DNA is TGTGCCTGGAGGGCCGGACAGGGGGCTCCTGGGATCTTC. It codes for CAWRAGQGAPGIF. Variable domain in full (rest from reference TRBV30 and TRBJ2-1): SQTIHQWPATLVQPVGSPLSLECTVEGTSNPNLYWYRQAAGRGLQLLFYSVGIGQISSEVPQNLSASRPQDRQFILSSKKLLLSDSGFYLCAWRAGQGAPGIFGPGTRLTVL.

J is TRBJ1-4 and V is TRBV5-8; a possible D gene is TRBD1 (5 bases). Germline loops: CDR1 SGHTS, CDR2 YDEGEE. The CDR3 contains 14 residues. Between the trimmed V and J ends, which lost 3 bases and 5 bases, there was a span of 11 bases. DNA of the CDR3: TGTGCCAGCAGCTCCGGGGGGATCAATGAAAAACTGTTTTTT. The encoded protein is CASSSGGINEKLFF.

The J gene is TRBJ1-4, the V gene TRBV19; possibly TRBD1 for D (6 bases). V lost 6 bases and J 4 bases, leaving 12 bases between the germline ends. Germline V gene lookup returns CDR1 LNHDA and CDR2 SQIVND (reference sequence). This CDR3 is 14 amino acids long. The CDR3 region is CASSQTGLNEKLFF. CDR3 in DNA: TGTGCCAGTAGCCAGACAGGACTTAATGAAAAACTGTTTTTT.

The chain employs TRBV5-5 and TRBJ2-7; TRBD1 matches at 8 bases. V trimming: 3 bases; J trimming: 0 bases; junction bases outside the gene matches: 8. Germline V gene lookup returns CDR1 SGHKS and CDR2 YYEKEE (reference sequence). The CDR3 contains 16 residues. CDR3 protein: CASSWNQGASSYEQYF. The CDR3 DNA is TGTGCCAGCAGCTGGAACCAGGGGGCGAGCTCCTACGAGCAGTACTTC.

With regard to this clone: Other DNA sequences within the sample encode an identical CDR3. This sequence joins TRBV18 and TRBJ1-2; perhaps TRBD1 as D (6 bases). Per the germline V gene, CDR1 is KGHSH and CDR2 is LQKENI. V lost 6 bases and J 2 bases, leaving 13 bases between the germline ends. This CDR3 has 14 residues. The CDR3 nucleotides read TGTGCCAGCTCCCCCGGACAGAGCAACTATGGCTACACCTTC. It specifies CASSPGQSNYGYTF.

This clone occurred once. This chain connects TRBV10-3 to TRBJ1-1; TRBD1 agrees at 9 bases. Unmatched junction bases numbered 5, after V lost 6 bases and J lost 3 bases. The CDR3 is 14 amino acids. From germline, CDR1 is ENHRY and CDR2 SYGVKD. The CDR3 nucleotides read TGTGCCATCAGGGAGACAGGGGGGTACACTGAAGCTTTCTTT. Translated, it gives CAIRETGGYTEAFF.

The chain links TRBV7-9 to TRBJ1-2; tentatively, D is TRBD1 (5 bases). Looked up from germline, CDR1 is SEHNR and CDR2 is FQNEAQ (reference sequence). Trimming pared 6 bases from V and 2 bases from J, leaving 19 bases between. There are 16 residues in the CDR3. The CDR3 protein is CASRQAGRDSNYGYTF. The CDR3 nucleotides read TGTGCCAGCAGGCAGGCCGGCCGGGACTCAAACTATGGCTACACCTTC.

About this clone itself: The junction and the germline gene differ at one end; a read error may be behind it. This chain uses TRBV7-6 with TRBJ1-1, with 7 bases fitting TRBD1. Germline CDR1 reads SGHVS; CDR2 reads FNYEAQ. The length of the CDR3 is 13 residues. The CDR3 sequence: CASRLDRDTEAFF. CDR3 DNA sequence: TGTGCCAGCAGGTTAGACAGGGACACTGAAGCTTTCTTT.